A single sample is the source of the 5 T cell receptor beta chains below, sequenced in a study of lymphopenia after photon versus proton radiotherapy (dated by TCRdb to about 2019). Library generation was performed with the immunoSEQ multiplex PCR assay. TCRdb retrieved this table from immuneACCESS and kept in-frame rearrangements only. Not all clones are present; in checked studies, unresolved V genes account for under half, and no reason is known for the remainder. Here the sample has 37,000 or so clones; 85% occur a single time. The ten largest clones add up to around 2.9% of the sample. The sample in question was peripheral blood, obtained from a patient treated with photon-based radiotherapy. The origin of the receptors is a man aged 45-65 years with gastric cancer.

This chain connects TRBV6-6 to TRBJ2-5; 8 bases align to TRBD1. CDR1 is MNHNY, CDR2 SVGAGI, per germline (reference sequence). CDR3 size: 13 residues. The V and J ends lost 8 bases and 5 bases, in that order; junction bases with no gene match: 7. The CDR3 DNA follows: TGTGCCAGCGGCAGGGGGCTAGGGGAGACCCAGTACTTC. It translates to CASGRGLGETQYF.

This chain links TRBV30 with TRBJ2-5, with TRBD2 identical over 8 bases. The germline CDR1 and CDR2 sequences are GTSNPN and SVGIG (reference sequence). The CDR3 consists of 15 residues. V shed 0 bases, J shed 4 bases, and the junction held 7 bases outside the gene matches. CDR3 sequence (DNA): TGTGCCTGGAGTGTAACTCCGGGGGGGCGAGAGACCCAGTACTTC. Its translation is CAWSVTPGGRETQYF. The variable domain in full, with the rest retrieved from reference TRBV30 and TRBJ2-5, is SQTIHQWPATLVQPVGSPLSLECTVEGTSNPNLYWYRQAAGRGLQLLFYSVGIGQISSEVPQNLSASRPQDRQFILSSKKLLLSDSGFYLCAWSVTPGGRETQYFGPGTRLLVL.

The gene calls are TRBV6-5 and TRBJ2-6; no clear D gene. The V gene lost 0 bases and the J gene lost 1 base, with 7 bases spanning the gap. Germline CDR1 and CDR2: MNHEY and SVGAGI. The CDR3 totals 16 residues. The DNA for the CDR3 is TGTGCCAGCAGTTACTCCATCGCATCTGGGGCCAACGTCCTGACTTTC. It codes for CASSYSIASGANVLTF.

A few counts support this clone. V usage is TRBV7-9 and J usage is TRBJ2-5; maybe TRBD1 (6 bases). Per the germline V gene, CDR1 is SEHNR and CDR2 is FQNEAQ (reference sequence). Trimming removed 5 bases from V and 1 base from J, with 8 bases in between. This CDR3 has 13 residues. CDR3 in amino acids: CASSRTVQETQYF. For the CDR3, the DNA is TGTGCCAGCAGCCGGACAGTCCAAGAGACCCAGTACTTC.

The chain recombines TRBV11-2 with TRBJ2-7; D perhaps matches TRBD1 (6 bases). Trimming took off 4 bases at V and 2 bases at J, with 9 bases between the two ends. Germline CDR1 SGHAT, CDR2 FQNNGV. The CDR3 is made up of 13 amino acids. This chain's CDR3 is CASSSSGAYEQYF. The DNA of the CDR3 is TGTGCCAGCAGCTCATCAGGGGCCTACGAGCAGTACTTC.